This T cell receptor beta chain stems from a study of blood T cell repertoires in COVID-19. Turning to the study itself: Nucleic acid was either cDNA or gDNA, and it came from T cells, B-cell-depleted T cells, or PBMCs.

The V and J ends lost 6 bases and 3 bases, in that order; junction bases with no gene match: 5. CDR1 and CDR2 (germline): LGHDT, YNNKEL (reference sequence). The CDR3 has 14 residues. Using immunoSEQ multiplex PCR, the repertoire was profiled, and TCRdb retains in-frame clones only, with some absent. The data show 150,000 to 200,000 clones, under 85% seen once. This chain links TRBV3-1 (or the pseudogene TRBV3-2) with TRBJ2-3; 8 bases agree with TRBD1. Material for sequencing was peripheral blood. This sequence was found in a woman in her 70s with COVID-19, enrolled during active disease. The CDR3 loop reads CASRQGAGTDTQYF. The CDR3 coding sequence is TGTGCCAGCAGGCAGGGGGCGGGGACAGATACGCAGTATTTT.